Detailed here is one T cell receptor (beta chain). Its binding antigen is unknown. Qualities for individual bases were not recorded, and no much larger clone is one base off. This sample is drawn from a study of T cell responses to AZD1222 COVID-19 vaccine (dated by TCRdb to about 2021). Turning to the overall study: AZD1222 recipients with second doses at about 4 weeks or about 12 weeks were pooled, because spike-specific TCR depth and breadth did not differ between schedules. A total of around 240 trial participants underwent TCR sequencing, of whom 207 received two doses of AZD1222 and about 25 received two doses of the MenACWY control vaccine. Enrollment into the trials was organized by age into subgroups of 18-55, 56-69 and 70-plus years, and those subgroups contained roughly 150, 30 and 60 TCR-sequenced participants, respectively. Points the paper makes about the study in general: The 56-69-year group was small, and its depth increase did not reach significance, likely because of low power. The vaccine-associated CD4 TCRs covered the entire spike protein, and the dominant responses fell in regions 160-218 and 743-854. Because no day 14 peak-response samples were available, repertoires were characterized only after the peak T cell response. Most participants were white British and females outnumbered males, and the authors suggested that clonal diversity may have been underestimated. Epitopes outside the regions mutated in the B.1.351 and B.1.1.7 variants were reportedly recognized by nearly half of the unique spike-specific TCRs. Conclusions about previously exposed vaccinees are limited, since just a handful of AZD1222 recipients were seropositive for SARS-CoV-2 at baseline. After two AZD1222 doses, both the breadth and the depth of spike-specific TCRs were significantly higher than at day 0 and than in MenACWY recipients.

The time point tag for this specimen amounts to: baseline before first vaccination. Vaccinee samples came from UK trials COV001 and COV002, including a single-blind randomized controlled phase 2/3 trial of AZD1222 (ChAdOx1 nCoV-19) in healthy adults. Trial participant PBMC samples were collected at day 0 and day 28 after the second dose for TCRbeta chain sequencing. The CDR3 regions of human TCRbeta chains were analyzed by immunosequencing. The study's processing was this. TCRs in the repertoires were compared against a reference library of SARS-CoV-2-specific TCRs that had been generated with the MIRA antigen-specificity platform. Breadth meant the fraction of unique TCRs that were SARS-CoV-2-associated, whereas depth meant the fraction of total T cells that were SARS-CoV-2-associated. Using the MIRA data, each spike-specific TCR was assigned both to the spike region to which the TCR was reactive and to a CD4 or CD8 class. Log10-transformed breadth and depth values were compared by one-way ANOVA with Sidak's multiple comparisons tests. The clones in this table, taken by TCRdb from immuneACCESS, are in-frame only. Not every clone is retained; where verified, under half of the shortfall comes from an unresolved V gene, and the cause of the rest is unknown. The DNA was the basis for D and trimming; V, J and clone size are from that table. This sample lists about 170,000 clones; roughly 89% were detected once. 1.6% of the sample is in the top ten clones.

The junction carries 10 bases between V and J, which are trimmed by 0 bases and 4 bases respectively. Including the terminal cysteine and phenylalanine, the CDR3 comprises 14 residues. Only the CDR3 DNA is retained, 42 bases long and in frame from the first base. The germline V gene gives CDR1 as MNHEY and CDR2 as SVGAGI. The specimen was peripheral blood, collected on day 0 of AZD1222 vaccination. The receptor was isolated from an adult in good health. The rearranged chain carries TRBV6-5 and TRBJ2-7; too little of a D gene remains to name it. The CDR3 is CASSYSWGSYEQYF. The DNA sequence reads TGTGCCAGCAGTTACTCCTGGGGTTCGTACGAGCAGTACTTC.